This is a list of T cell receptor beta chains from one sample in a study of T cell responses to AZD1222 COVID-19 vaccine. TCRdb's table, derived via immunoSEQ multiplex PCR, lists solely in-frame clones and lacks some. Here the sample spans around 110,000 clones, 70% to 90% being singletons. The sample was peripheral blood, taken on day 0 of MenACWY control vaccination. These receptors all stem from an adult in good health. Both conserved end residues are part of each CDR3. The order of the fields is clone size, CDR3 length, V gene, J gene, D gene, CDR3 DNA, CDR3 protein. D genes are given only for firm matches. Some rows have no size entry. The others give once, few or many, or a class for an expanded clone.

size: -; length: 15; V: TRBV7-9; J: TRBJ2-5; D: TRBD1; DNA: TGTGCCAGCAGCTTAGGGACAGGGTCGGAAGAGACCCAGTACTTC; CDR3: CASSLGTGSEETQYF
size: -; length: 17; V: TRBV24-1; J: TRBJ2-1; D: -; DNA: TGTGCCACCAGTGATCCCCCTCAAAGGGGAAGCTACAATGAGCAGTTCTTC; CDR3: CATSDPPQRGSYNEQFF
size: -; length: 15; V: TRBV6-5; J: TRBJ1-4; D: -; DNA: TGTGCCAGCAGTTACTCCGGAGGGACACTTGAAAAACTGTTTTTT; CDR3: CASSYSGGTLEKLFF
size: -; length: 14; V: TRBV28; J: TRBJ2-3; D: TRBD1; DNA: TGTGCCAGCATGAGGGACAGGGCGACAGATACGCAGTATTTT; CDR3: CASMRDRATDTQYF
size: -; length: 18; V: TRBV19; J: TRBJ2-6; D: TRBD1; DNA: TGTGCCAGTAGTATGGCGGACAGGGGGCGACCTGGGGCCAACGTCCTGACTTTC; CDR3: CASSMADRGRPGANVLTF
size: -; length: 16; V: TRBV24-1; J: TRBJ1-5; D: -; DNA: TGTGCCACCAGTGATGCGACAGCTCATAGCAATCAGCCCCAGCATTTT; CDR3: CATSDATAHSNQPQHF
size: -; length: 16; V: TRBV4-2; J: TRBJ2-7; D: -; DNA: TGTGCCAGCAGCCAAGATCTGGCAGGCCTGACCTACGAGCAGTACTTC; CDR3: CASSQDLAGLTYEQYF
size: -; length: 16; V: TRBV5-6; J: TRBJ2-7; D: -; DNA: TGTGCCAGCAGCCCGGCGACCCATGGGGGTTCCTACGAGCAGTACTTC; CDR3: CASSPATHGGSYEQYF
size: -; length: 17; V: TRBV5-4; J: TRBJ2-5; D: TRBD2; DNA: TGTGCCAGCAGCCCCGGAGTAGCGGGGGGGAGCCAAGAGACCCAGTACTTC; CDR3: CASSPGVAGGSQETQYF
size: -; length: 14; V: TRBV5-5; J: TRBJ2-5; D: TRBD2; DNA: TGTGCCAGCAGCCAAGGACTAGCGCGGGAGACCCAGTACTTC; CDR3: CASSQGLARETQYF
size: -; length: 15; V: TRBV7-2; J: TRBJ2-3; D: TRBD2; DNA: TGTGCCAGCAGCTTATCCGCGGGGGGGCGAGATACGCAGTATTTT; CDR3: CASSLSAGGRDTQYF
size: -; length: 14; V: TRBV7-9; J: TRBJ2-1; D: -; DNA: TGTGCCAGCAGCACAGCCGGGCCTTACAATGAGCAGTTCTTC; CDR3: CASSTAGPYNEQFF
size: -; length: 13; V: TRBV3-1/TRBV3-2; J: TRBJ1-2; D: -; DNA: TGTGCCAGCAGCCTCGGGATTTACTATGGCTACACCTTC; CDR3: CASSLGIYYGYTF
size: -; length: 15; V: TRBV11-3; J: TRBJ2-1; D: -; DNA: TGTGCCAGCAGCGAAGGGACGGGGGACTACAATGAGCAGTTCTTC; CDR3: CASSEGTGDYNEQFF
size: -; length: 15; V: TRBV14; J: TRBJ1-4; D: TRBD1; DNA: TGTGCCAGCAGCGAAAACAGGGGAAGAGGTGAAAAACTGTTTTTT; CDR3: CASSENRGRGEKLFF
size: -; length: 11; V: TRBV12-3/TRBV12-4; J: TRBJ1-2; D: -; DNA: TGTGCCAGCAGGCAGGGTCCTGGCTACACCTTC; CDR3: CASRQGPGYTF
size: -; length: 14; V: TRBV30; J: TRBJ2-7; D: TRBD1; DNA: TGTGCCTGGAGTGTCCGGACAGGGGGCTACGAGCAGTACTTC; CDR3: CAWSVRTGGYEQYF
size: -; length: 13; V: TRBV10-3; J: TRBJ2-7; D: TRBD1; DNA: TGTGCCAGCATGGGACAGGGGCTCTACGAGCAGTACTTC; CDR3: CASMGQGLYEQYF
size: few; length: 14; V: TRBV5-1; J: TRBJ1-4; D: -; DNA: TGCGCCAGCAGCGGGGGGCGGGCTAATGAAAAACTGTTTTTT; CDR3: CASSGGRANEKLFF
size: -; length: 14; V: TRBV6-5; J: TRBJ2-7; D: TRBD2; DNA: TGTGCCAGCAGACTAGCGGGGCCAACCTACGAGCAGTACTTC; CDR3: CASRLAGPTYEQYF
size: -; length: 14; V: TRBV5-1; J: TRBJ1-1; D: -; DNA: TGCGCCAGCAGCTTGGGTTTCGTGGGCACTGAAGCTTTCTTT; CDR3: CASSLGFVGTEAFF
size: -; length: 14; V: TRBV28; J: TRBJ1-2; D: TRBD1; DNA: TGTGCCAGCAGAACAGGGGGACGGGAGAATGGCTACACCTTC; CDR3: CASRTGGRENGYTF
size: -; length: 13; V: TRBV7-8; J: TRBJ1-2; D: TRBD1; DNA: TGTGCCAGCGGACAGGGGTTCGACTATGGCTACACCTTC; CDR3: CASGQGFDYGYTF
size: -; length: 12; V: TRBV27; J: TRBJ1-2; D: TRBD1; DNA: TGTGCCAGCAGTTGGACCGGGACAGGGAACACCTTC; CDR3: CASSWTGTGNTF
size: -; length: 13; V: TRBV30; J: TRBJ2-7; D: TRBD1; DNA: TGTGCCTGGAGTACAGGGGGCCCCTACGAGCAGTACTTC; CDR3: CAWSTGGPYEQYF
size: -; length: 13; V: TRBV18; J: TRBJ2-5; D: -; DNA: TGTGCCAGCTCACCAGGGGACCGAGAGACCCAGTACTTC; CDR3: CASSPGDRETQYF
size: once; length: 13; V: TRBV7-6; J: TRBJ1-2; D: -; DNA: TGTGCCAGCAGCTTAGCCAGGAACTATGGCTACACCTTC; CDR3: CASSLARNYGYTF
size: -; length: 14; V: TRBV19; J: TRBJ1-5; D: -; DNA: TGTGCCAGTAGTACAAGACAGAGCAATCAGCCCCAGCATTTT; CDR3: CASSTRQSNQPQHF
size: few; length: 16; V: TRBV11-2; J: TRBJ1-6; D: TRBD1; DNA: TGTGCCAGCAGCTCACTCCGGACAGGGAGGGATTCACCCCTCCACTTT; CDR3: CASSSLRTGRDSPLHF
size: -; length: 13; V: TRBV4-3; J: TRBJ1-2; D: -; DNA: TGCGCCAGCAGCCAAGTGGTAGGAAATGGCTACACCTTC; CDR3: CASSQVVGNGYTF
size: -; length: 15; V: TRBV11-2; J: TRBJ1-1; D: -; DNA: TGTGCCAGCAGCTTAGATGGGGGATTGAACACTGAAGCTTTCTTT; CDR3: CASSLDGGLNTEAFF
size: -; length: 14; V: TRBV9; J: TRBJ1-3; D: -; DNA: TGTGCCAGCAGCCCGGACAACTCTGGAAACACCATATATTTT; CDR3: CASSPDNSGNTIYF
size: -; length: 14; V: TRBV19; J: TRBJ2-2; D: -; DNA: TGTGCCAGTAGTATAGAACTACTCACCGGGGAGCTGTTTTTT; CDR3: CASSIELLTGELFF
size: once; length: 15; V: TRBV5-5; J: TRBJ1-2; D: -; DNA: TGTGCCAGCAGCTTGGGACAAGGATATGGCTATGGCTACACCTTC; CDR3: CASSLGQGYGYGYTF
size: -; length: 18; V: TRBV4-1; J: TRBJ1-2; D: TRBD1; DNA: TGCGCCAGCAGCCAAGGCCCGGAGGCGGTGTGGGACAGTTCGGGCTACACCTTC; CDR3: CASSQGPEAVWDSSGYTF
size: -; length: 12; V: TRBV2; J: TRBJ2-1; D: -; DNA: TGTGCCAGCAGTGTAGAGAGGTGGAACGAGTTCTTC; CDR3: CASSVERWNEFF
size: -; length: 13; V: TRBV7-2; J: TRBJ2-5; D: -; DNA: TGTGCCAGCAGCTCTCAGGGTCAAGAGACCCAGTACTTC; CDR3: CASSSQGQETQYF
size: few; length: 14; V: TRBV29-1; J: TRBJ2-6; D: -; DNA: TGCAGCGTTGATGGGGGGAGTGGGGCCAACGTCCTGACTTTC; CDR3: CSVDGGSGANVLTF
size: few; length: 18; V: TRBV7-9; J: TRBJ1-5; D: TRBD1; DNA: TGTGCCAGCAGCTTCGGACAGGGTACGGGACGGGGCAATCAGCCCCAGCATTTT; CDR3: CASSFGQGTGRGNQPQHF
size: -; length: 17; V: TRBV9; J: TRBJ2-1; D: TRBD1; DNA: TGTGCCAGCAGCGTCGGCCGGATGGACAGGGAAATCAATGAGCAGTTCTTC; CDR3: CASSVGRMDREINEQFF
size: -; length: 12; V: TRBV14; J: TRBJ1-1; D: -; DNA: TGTGCCACAGGGAGGAGAAGGACTGAAGCTTTCTTT; CDR3: CATGRRRTEAFF
size: once; length: 14; V: TRBV6-5; J: TRBJ1-3; D: TRBD1; DNA: TGTGCCAGCAGGGACAGGGGGTCAGGAAACACCATATATTTT; CDR3: CASRDRGSGNTIYF
size: -; length: 13; V: TRBV2; J: TRBJ2-3; D: TRBD2; DNA: TGTGCCAGGAGCGGGGCCTCCTCAGATACGCAGTATTTT; CDR3: CARSGASSDTQYF
size: -; length: 15; V: TRBV6-4; J: TRBJ2-7; D: -; DNA: TGTGCCAGCAGTGGCCGGACAGTGAGCTCCTACGAGCAGTACTTC; CDR3: CASSGRTVSSYEQYF